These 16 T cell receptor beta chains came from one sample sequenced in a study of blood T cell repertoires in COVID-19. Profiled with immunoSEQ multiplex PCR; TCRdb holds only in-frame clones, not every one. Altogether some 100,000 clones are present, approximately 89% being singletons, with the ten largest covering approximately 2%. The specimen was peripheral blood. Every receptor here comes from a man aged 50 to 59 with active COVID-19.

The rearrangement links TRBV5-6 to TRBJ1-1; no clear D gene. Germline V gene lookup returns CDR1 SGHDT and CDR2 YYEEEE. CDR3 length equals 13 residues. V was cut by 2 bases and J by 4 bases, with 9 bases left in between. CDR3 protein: CASSFRWSTEAFF. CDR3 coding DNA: TGTGCCAGCAGCTTCCGGTGGTCCACTGAAGCTTTCTTT.

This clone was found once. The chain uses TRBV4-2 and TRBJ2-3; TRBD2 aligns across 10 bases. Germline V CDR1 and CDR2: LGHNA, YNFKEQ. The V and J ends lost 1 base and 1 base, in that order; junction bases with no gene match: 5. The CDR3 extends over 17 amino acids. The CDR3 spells CASSQARTSGGTDTQYF. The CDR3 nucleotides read TGTGCCAGCAGCCAAGCCAGAACTAGCGGGGGCACAGATACGCAGTATTTT.

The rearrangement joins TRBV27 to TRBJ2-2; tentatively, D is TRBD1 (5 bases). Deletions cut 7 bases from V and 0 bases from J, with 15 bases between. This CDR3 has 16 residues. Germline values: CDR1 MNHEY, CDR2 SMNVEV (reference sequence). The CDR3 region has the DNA TGTGCCAGCACCGAAGACAGACCGTCGAACACCGGGGAGCTGTTTTTT. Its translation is CASTEDRPSNTGELFF.

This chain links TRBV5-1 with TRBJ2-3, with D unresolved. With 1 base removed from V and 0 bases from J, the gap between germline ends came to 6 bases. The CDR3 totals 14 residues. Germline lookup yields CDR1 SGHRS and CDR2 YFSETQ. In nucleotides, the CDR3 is TGCGCCAGCAGCTTGCCCGGGAGCACAGATACGCAGTATTTT. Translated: CASSLPGSTDTQYF.

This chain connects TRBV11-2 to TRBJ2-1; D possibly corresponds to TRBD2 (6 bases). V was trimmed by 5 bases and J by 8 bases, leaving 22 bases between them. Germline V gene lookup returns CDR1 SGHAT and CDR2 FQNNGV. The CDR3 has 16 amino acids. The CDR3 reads CASSLSGSALGDEQFF. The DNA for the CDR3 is TGTGCCAGCAGCCTATCCGGGAGCGCCCTGGGGGATGAGCAGTTCTTC.

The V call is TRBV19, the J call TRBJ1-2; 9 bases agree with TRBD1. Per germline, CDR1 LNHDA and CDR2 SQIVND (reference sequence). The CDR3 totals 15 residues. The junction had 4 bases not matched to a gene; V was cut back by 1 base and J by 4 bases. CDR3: CASSIATGGSYGYTF. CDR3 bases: TGTGCCAGTAGTATAGCAACAGGGGGCAGCTATGGCTACACCTTC.

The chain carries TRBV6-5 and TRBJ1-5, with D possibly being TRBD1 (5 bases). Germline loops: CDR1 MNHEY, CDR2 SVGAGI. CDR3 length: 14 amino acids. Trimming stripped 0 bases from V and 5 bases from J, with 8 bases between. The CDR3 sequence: CASSYSWGDQPQHF. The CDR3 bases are TGTGCCAGCAGTTACTCCTGGGGGGATCAGCCCCAGCATTTT.

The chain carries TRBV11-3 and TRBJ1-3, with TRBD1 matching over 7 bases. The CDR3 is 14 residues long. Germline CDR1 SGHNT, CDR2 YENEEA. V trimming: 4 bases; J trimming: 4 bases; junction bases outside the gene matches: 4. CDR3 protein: CASSSTTGGNTIYF. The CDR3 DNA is TGTGCCAGCAGCTCAACGACAGGGGGAAACACCATATATTTT.

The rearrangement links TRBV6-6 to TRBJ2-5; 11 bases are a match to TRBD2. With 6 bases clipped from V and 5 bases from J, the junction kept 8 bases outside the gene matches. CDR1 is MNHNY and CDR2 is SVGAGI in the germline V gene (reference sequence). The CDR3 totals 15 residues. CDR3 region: CASRSSGGAGETQYF. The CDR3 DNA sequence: TGTGCCAGCAGGAGTAGCGGGGGGGCCGGGGAGACCCAGTACTTC.

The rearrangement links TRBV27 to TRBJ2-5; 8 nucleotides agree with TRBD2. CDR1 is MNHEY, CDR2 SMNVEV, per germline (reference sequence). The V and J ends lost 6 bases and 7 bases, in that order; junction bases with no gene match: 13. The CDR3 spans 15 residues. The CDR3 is CASSRGERGRGTQYF. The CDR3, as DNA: TGTGCCAGCAGCCGGGGGGAGCGGGGGCGAGGGACCCAGTACTTC.

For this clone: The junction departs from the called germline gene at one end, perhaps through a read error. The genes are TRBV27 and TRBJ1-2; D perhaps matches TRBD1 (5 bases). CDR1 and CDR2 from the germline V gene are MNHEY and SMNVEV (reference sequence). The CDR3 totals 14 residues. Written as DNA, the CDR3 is TGTGCCAGCAGTATATCCGAAGACAGCTATGGCTACACCTTC. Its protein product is CASSISEDSYGYTF.

The CDR3 reads CSGRRTSGSYNEQFF. The CDR3 region has the DNA TGCAGCGGACGGAGGACTAGCGGTTCCTACAATGAGCAGTTCTTC. J is TRBJ2-1 and V is TRBV29-1; 10 bases line up with TRBD2. From germline, CDR1 is SQVTM and CDR2 ANQGSEA. The CDR3 is 15 residues long. With 7 bases clipped from V and 1 base from J, the junction kept 7 bases outside the gene matches.

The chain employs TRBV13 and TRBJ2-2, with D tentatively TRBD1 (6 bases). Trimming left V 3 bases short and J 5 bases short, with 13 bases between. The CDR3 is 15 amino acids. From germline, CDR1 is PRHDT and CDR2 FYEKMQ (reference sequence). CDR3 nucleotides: TGTGCCAGCAGCTTGCAACAGGGTGTTACCGGGGAGCTGTTTTTT. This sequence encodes CASSLQQGVTGELFF.

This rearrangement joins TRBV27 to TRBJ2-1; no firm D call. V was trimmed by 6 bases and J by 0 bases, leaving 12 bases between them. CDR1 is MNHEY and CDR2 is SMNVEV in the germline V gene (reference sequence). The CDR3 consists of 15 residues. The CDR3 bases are TGTGCCAGCAGGCTTTCACATGGCTCCTACAATGAGCAGTTCTTC. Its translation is CASRLSHGSYNEQFF.

The CDR3 bases are TGCGCCAGCAGTGCGCGGGGGGTCCCCTACAATGAGCAGTTCTTC. Protein sequence: CASSARGVPYNEQFF. J is TRBJ2-1 and V is TRBV10-1, with 8 bases fitting TRBD2. Germline V gene sequence: CDR1 WNHNN, CDR2 SYGVQD (reference sequence). V lost 4 bases, J lost 2 bases, and 4 bases stayed unmatched. This CDR3 has 15 residues.

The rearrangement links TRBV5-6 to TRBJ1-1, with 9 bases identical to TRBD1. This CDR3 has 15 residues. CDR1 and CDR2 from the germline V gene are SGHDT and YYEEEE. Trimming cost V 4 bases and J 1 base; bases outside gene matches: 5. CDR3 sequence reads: CASSLWTGANTEAFF. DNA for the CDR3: TGTGCCAGCAGCCTATGGACAGGGGCGAACACTGAAGCTTTCTTT.